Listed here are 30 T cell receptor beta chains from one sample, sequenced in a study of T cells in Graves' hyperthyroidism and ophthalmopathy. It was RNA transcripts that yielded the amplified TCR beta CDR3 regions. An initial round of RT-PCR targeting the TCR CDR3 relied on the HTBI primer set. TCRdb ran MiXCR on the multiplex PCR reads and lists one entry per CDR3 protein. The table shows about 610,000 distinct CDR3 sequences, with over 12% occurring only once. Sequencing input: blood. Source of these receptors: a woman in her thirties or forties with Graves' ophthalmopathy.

The CDR3 is CASSLELSGQPQHF. CDR3 sequence (DNA): TGCGCCAGCAGCTTGGAGCTATCTGGTCAGCCCCAGCATTTT. The chain carries TRBV5-1 and TRBJ1-5, with D unresolved. The CDR3 totals 14 residues. Trimming left V 0 bases short and J 6 bases short, with 10 bases between. The germline V gene has CDR1 SGHRS and CDR2 YFSETQ.

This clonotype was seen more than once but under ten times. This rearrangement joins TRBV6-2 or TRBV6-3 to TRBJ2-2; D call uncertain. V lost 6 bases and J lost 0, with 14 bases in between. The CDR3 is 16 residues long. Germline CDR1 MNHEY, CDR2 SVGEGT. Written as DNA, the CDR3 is TGTGCCAGCAGCCACGGTTTCGGACCGAACACCGGGGAGCTGTTTTTT. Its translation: CASSHGFGPNTGELFF.

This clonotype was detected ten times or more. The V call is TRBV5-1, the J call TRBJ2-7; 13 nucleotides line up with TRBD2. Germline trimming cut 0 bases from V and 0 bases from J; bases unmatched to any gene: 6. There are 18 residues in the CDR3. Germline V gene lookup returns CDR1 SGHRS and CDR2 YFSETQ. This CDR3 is CASSLEPGLAGPSYEQYF. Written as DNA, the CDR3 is TGCGCCAGCAGCTTGGAACCGGGACTAGCGGGACCCTCCTACGAGCAGTACTTC. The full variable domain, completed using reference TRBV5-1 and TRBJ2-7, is KAGVTQTPRYLIKTRGQQVTLSCSPISGHRSVSWYQQTPGQGLQFLFEYFSETQRNKGNFPGRFSGRQFSNSRSEMNVSTLELGDSALYLCASSLEPGLAGPSYEQYFGPGTRLTVT.

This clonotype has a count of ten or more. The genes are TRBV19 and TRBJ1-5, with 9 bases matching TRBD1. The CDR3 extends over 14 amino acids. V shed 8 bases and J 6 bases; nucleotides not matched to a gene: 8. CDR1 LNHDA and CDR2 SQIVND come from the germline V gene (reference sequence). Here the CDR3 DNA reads TGTGCCAGTTCGGGACAGGGAGGTTTTCAGCCCCAGCATTTT. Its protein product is CASSGQGGFQPQHF.

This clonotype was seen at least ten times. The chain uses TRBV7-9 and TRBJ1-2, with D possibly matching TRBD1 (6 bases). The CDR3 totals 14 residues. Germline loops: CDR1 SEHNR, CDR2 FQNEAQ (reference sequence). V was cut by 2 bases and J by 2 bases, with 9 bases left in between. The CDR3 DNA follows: TGTGCCAGCAGCTTATCTCAGGGGAACTATGGCTACACCTTC. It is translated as CASSLSQGNYGYTF.

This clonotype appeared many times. The CDR3 here is CASSPGLAGDGEQYF. Here the CDR3 DNA reads TGTGCCAGCAGCCCGGGACTAGCGGGAGATGGCGAGCAGTACTTC. V is TRBV7-8 and J is TRBJ2-7; 14 nucleotides line up with TRBD2. The V segment lost 5 bases and the J segment 6 bases; nucleotides outside the gene matches: 6. Germline V gene lookup returns CDR1 SGHVS and CDR2 FQNEAQ. CDR3 size: 15 residues.

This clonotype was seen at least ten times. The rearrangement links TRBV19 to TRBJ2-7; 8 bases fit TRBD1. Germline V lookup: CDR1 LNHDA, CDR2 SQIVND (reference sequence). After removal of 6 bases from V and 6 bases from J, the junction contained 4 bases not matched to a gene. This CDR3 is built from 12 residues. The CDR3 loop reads CASRTGAGEQYF. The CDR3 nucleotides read TGTGCCAGTAGGACAGGGGCTGGCGAGCAGTACTTC.

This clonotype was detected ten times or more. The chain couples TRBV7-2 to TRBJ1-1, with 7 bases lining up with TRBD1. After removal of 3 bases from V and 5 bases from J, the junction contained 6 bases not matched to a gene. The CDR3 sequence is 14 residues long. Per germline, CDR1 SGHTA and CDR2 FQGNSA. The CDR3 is CASSLTGMGTEAFF. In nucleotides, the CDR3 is TGTGCCAGCAGCTTGACAGGGATGGGAACTGAAGCTTTCTTT.

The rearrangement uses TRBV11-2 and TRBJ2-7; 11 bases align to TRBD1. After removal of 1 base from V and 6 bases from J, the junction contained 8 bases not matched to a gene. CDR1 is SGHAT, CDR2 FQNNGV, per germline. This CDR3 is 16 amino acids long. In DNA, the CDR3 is TGTGCCAGCAGCTTAGTCTCCGGGACAGGGGGTGGCGAGCAGTACTTC. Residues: CASSLVSGTGGGEQYF.

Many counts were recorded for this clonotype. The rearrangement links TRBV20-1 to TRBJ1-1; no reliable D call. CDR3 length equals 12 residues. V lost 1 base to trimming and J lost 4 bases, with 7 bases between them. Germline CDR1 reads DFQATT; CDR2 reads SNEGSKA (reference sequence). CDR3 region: CSARGGPTEAFF. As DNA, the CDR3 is TGCAGTGCTAGAGGGGGTCCCACTGAAGCTTTCTTT.

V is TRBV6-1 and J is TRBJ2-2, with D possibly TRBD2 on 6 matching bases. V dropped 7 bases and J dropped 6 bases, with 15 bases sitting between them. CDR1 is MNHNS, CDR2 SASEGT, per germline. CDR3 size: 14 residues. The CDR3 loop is CASIRSAGSGELFF. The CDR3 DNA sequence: TGTGCCAGCATCCGGTCGGCGGGATCCGGGGAGCTGTTTTTT.

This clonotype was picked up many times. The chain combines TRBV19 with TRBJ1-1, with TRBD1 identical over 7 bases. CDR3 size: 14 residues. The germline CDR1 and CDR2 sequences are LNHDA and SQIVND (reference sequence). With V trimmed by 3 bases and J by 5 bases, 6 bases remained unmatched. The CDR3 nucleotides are TGTGCCAGTAGTATGATGACAGGGTTGACTGAAGCTTTCTTT. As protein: CASSMMTGLTEAFF.

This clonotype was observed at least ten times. The DNA for the CDR3 is TGTGCCAGCAGTTTATCGGGTCAGGGGGGGGAGACCCAGTACTTC. Translated, it gives CASSLSGQGGETQYF. The V call is TRBV28, the J call TRBJ2-5, with D tentatively TRBD1 or TRBD2 (7 bases each). Germline V CDR1 and CDR2: MDHEN, SYDVKM. With 1 base removed from V and 5 bases from J, the gap between germline ends came to 14 bases. The CDR3 contains 15 residues. Drawing the rest from reference TRBV28 and TRBJ2-5, the complete variable domain is DVKVTQSSRYLVKRTGEKVFLECVQDMDHENMFWYRQDPGLGLRLIYFSYDVKMKEKGDIPEGYSVSREKKERFSLILESASTNQTSMYLCASSLSGQGGETQYFGPGTRLLVL.

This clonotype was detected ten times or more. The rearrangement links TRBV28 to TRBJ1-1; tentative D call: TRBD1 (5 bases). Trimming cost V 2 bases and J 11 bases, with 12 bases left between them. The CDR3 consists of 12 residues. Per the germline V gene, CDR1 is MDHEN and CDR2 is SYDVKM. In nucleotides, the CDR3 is TGTGCCAGCAGTTTACAGGGCCTGGGGGCTTTCTTT. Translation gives CASSLQGLGAFF. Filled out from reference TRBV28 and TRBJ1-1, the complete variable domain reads DVKVTQSSRYLVKRTGEKVFLECVQDMDHENMFWYRQDPGLGLRLIYFSYDVKMKEKGDIPEGYSVSREKKERFSLILESASTNQTSMYLCASSLQGLGAFFGQGTRLTVV.

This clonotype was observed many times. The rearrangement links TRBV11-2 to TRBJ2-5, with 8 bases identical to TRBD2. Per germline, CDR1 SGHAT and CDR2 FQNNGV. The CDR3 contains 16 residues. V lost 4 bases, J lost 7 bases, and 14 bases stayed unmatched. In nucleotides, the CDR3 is TGTGCCAGCAGCTCGGGACTAGGGAGTCAAACAGCGACCCAGTACTTC. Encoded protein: CASSSGLGSQTATQYF.

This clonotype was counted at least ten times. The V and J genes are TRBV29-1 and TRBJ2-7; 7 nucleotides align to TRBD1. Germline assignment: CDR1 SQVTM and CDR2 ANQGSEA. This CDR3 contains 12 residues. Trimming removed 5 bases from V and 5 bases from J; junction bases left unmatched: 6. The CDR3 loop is CSVSRDSHEQYF. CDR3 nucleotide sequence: TGCAGCGTTAGCCGGGACAGCCACGAGCAGTACTTC.

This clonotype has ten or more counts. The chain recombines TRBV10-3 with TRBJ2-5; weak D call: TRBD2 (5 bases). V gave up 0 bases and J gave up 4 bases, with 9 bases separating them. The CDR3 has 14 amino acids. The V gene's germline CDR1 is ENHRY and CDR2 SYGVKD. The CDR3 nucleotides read TGTGCCATCAGTGAGTCACGGGATGGAGAGACCCAGTACTTC. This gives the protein CAISESRDGETQYF.

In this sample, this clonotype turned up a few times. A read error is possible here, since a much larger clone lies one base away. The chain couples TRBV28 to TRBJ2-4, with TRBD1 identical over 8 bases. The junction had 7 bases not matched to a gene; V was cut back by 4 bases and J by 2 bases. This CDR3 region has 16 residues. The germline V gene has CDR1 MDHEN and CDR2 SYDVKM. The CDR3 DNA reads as TGTGCCAGCAGTTCCCAGACAGGGGTTCCCAAAAACATTCAGTACTTC. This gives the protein CASSSQTGVPKNIQYF.

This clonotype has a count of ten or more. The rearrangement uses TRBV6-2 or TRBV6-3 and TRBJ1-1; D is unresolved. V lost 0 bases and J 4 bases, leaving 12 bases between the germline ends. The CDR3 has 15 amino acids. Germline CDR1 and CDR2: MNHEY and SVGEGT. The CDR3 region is CASSYSSWGRTEAFF. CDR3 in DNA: TGTGCCAGCAGTTACTCGAGTTGGGGTCGCACTGAAGCTTTCTTT.

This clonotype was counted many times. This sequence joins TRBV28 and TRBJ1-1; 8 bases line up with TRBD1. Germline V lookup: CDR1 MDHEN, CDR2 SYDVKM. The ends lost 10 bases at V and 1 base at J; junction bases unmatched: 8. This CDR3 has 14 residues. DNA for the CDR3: TGTGCCACAACAGGGGGAGGACAGAACACTGAAGCTTTCTTT. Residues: CATTGGGQNTEAFF.

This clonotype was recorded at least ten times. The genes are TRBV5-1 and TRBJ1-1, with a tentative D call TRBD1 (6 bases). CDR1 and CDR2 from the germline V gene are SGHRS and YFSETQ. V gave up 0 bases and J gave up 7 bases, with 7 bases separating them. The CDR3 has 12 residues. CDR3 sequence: CASSLGTVEAFF. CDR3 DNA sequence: TGCGCCAGCAGCTTGGGGACAGTTGAAGCTTTCTTT.

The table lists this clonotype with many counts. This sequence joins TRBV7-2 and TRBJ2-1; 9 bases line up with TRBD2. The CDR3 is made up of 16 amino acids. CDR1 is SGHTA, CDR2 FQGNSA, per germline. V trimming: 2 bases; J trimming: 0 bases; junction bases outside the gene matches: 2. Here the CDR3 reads CASSLRREGSYNEQFF. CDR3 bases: TGTGCCAGCAGCTTACGGCGGGAGGGCTCCTACAATGAGCAGTTCTTC.

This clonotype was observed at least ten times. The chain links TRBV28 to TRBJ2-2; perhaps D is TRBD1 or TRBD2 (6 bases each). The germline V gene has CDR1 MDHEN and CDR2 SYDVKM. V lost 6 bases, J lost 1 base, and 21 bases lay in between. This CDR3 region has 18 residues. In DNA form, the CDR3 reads TGTGCCAGCAGCTCACCCCTGTTGGCGGGACAGAACACCGGGGAGCTGTTTTTT. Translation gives CASSSPLLAGQNTGELFF.

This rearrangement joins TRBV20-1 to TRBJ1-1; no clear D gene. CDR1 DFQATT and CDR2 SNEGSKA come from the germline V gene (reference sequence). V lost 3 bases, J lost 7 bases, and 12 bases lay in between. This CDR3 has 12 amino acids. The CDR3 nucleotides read TGCAGTGCTAGTACTTTGGGAATTGAAGCTTTCTTT. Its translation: CSASTLGIEAFF.

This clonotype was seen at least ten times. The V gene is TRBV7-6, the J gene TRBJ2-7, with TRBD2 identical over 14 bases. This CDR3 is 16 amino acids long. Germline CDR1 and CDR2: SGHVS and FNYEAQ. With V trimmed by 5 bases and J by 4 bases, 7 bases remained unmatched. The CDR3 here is CASSARLAGGPYEQYF. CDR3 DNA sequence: TGTGCCAGCAGCGCCAGACTAGCGGGAGGGCCGTACGAGCAGTACTTC.

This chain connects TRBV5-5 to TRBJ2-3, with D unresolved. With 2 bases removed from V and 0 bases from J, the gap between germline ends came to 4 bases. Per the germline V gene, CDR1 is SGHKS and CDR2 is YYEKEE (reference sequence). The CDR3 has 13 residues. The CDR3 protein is CASSFASTDTQYF. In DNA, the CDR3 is TGTGCCAGCAGCTTCGCTAGCACAGATACGCAGTATTTT.

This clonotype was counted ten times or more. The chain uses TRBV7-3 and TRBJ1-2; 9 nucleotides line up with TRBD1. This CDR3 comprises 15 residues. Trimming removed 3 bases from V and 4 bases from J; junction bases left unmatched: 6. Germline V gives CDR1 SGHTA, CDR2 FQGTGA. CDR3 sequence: CASSFTGGERYGYTF. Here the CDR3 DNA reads TGTGCCAGCAGCTTTACAGGGGGCGAACGCTATGGCTACACCTTC.

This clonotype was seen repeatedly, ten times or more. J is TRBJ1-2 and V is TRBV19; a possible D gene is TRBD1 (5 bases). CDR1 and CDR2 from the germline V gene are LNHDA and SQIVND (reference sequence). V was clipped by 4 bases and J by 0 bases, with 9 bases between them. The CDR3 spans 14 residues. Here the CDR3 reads CASSTRRANYGYTF. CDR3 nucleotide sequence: TGTGCCAGTAGTACGCGCAGGGCTAACTATGGCTACACCTTC.

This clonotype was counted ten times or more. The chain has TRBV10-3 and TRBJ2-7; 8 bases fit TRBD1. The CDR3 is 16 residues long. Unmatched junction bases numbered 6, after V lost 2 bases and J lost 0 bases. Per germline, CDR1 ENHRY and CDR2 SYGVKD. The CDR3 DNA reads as TGTGCCATCAGTGAGCCCGACAGGGGCGGCTCCTACGAGCAGTACTTC. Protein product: CAISEPDRGGSYEQYF.

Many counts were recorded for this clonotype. In DNA, the CDR3 is TGTGCCAGCAGCGGTGGACTAGCGCACACCGGGGAGCTGTTTTTT. It encodes CASSGGLAHTGELFF. The chain carries TRBV2 and TRBJ2-2, with 9 bases lining up with TRBD2. With 6 bases clipped from V and 3 bases from J, the junction kept 5 bases outside the gene matches. The CDR3 has 15 amino acids. From germline, CDR1 is SNHLY and CDR2 FYNNEI.